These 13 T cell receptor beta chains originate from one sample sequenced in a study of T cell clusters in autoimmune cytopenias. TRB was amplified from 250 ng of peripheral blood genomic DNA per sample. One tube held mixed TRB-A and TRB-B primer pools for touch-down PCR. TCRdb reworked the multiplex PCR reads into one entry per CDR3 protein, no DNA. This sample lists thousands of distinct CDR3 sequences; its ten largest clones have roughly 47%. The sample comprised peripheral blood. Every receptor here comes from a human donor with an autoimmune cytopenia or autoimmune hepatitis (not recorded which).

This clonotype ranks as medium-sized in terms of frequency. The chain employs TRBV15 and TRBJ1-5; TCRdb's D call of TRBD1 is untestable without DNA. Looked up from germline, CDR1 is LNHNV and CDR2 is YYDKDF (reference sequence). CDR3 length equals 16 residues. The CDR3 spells CATSRELGASNQPQHF.

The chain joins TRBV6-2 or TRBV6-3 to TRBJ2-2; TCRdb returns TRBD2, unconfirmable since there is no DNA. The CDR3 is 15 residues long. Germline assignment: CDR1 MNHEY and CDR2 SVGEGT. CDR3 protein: CASSLAPKSSWGLFF.

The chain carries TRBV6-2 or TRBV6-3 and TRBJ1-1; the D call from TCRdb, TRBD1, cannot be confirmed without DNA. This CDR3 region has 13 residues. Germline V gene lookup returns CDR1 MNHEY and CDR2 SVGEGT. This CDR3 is CASSYRDNTEAFF.

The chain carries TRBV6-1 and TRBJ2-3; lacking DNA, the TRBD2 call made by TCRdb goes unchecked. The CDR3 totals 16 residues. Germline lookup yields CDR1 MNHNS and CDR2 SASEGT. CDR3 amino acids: CASSLDWRGGEDTQYF.

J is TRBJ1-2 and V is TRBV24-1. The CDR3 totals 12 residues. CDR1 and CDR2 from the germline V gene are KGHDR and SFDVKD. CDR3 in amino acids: CATSGGSYGYTF.

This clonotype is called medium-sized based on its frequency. CDR3: CASSPGNTIYF. The J gene is TRBJ1-3, the V gene TRBV12-3 or TRBV12-4. The CDR3 consists of 11 residues.

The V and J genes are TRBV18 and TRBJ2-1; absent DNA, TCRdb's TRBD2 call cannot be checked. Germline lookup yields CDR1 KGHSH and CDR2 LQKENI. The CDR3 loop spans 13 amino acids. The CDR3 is CASSPVRGGEQFF.

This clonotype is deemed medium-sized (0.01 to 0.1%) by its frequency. The CDR3 loop reads CATSKGWGPYEETQYF. The chain carries TRBV15 and TRBJ2-5; the D gene TCRdb calls, TRBD1, cannot be checked with no DNA. The CDR3 contains 16 residues. Germline V gives CDR1 LNHNV, CDR2 YYDKDF (reference sequence).

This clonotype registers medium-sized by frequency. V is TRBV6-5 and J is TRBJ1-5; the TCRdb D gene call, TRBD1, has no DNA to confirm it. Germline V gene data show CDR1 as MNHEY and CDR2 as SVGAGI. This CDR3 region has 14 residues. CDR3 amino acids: CASSKDGANQPQHF.

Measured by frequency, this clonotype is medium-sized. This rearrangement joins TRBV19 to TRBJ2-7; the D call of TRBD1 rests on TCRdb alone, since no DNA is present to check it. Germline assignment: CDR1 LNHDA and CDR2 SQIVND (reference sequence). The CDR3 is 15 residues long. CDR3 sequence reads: CASSESGTDHYEQYF.

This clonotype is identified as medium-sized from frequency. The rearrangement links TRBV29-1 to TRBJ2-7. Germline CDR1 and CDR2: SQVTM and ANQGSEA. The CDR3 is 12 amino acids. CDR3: CSVGGVYYEQYF.

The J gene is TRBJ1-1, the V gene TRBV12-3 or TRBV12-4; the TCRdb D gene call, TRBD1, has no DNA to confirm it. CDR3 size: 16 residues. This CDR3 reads CASSLGGGLLITEAFF.

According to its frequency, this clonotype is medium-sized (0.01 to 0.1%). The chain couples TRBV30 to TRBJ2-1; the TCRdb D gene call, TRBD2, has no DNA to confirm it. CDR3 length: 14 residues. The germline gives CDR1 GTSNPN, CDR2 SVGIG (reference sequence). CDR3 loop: CAWSVWAVSYEQFF.